These 28 T cell receptor beta chains share one sample of origin, sequenced in a study of T-cell memory formation after mild COVID-19. TCRdb reanalysed the 5' RACE reads using MiXCR and keeps one entry per CDR3 protein. The repertoire consists of under 300,000 distinct CDR3 sequences, with roughly 9.4% occurring once and the leading ten covering roughly a fifth. Sequenced input: PBMCs or a T cell subset sorted from them (not recorded which). All receptors derive from a man aged 18 to 29 who had mild COVID-19 (a few samples of this study predate the infection). Cell type and time point are not known.

This clonotype came up many times. The chain links TRBV11-2 to TRBJ2-7, with 8 bases matching TRBD1. Germline V gene lookup returns CDR1 SGHAT and CDR2 FQNNGV. The CDR3 runs 13 residues. The J segment lost 3 bases and the V segment lost 4 bases, leaving 2 bases of the junction unmatched. Written as DNA, the CDR3 is TGTGCCAGCAGCTCCGGGACAGGCTACGAGCAGTACTTC. Residues: CASSSGTGYEQYF.

The chain uses TRBV5-5 and TRBJ2-7; D gene unclear. V was cut by 5 bases and J by 3 bases, with 18 bases left in between. Germline CDR1 reads SGHKS; CDR2 reads YYEKEE (reference sequence). This CDR3 spans 15 amino acids. For the CDR3, the DNA is TGTGCCAGCAGTGAAACGGGTGGGTTGGGCTACGAGCAGTACTTC. It specifies CASSETGGLGYEQYF.

This clonotype appeared a few times. The chain uses TRBV9 and TRBJ2-7, with 7 positions matching TRBD1. V was clipped by 0 bases and J by 3 bases; unmatched bases: 6. Germline V lookup: CDR1 SGDLS, CDR2 YYNGEE. CDR3 length: 15 amino acids. The CDR3: CASSVGTGTIYEQYF. CDR3 nucleotides: TGTGCCAGCAGCGTAGGGACAGGAACCATCTACGAGCAGTACTTC.

This CDR3 is CASSQVRGEDCYTF. The CDR3 nucleotides read TGCGCCAGCAGCCAAGTCAGGGGTGAGGACTGCTACACCTTC. The J gene is TRBJ1-2, the V gene TRBV4-3; D possibly corresponds to TRBD1 (6 bases). Germline loops: CDR1 LGHNA, CDR2 YSLEER. This CDR3 has 14 amino acids. V was clipped by 1 base and J by 9 bases, with 15 bases between them.

This rearrangement joins TRBV28 to TRBJ2-1; 7 bases match TRBD2. Germline CDR1 MDHEN, CDR2 SYDVKM. This CDR3 is 16 amino acids long. Losses at the gene ends were 7 bases for V and 0 bases for J; bases not matched to a gene: 9. CDR3 protein: CASITPGGSSYNEQFF. The CDR3 region has the DNA TGTGCCAGCATTACACCCGGGGGGAGCTCCTACAATGAGCAGTTCTTC.

The chain couples TRBV2 to TRBJ2-1; tentatively, D is TRBD1 (7 bases). Germline-derived CDR1 and CDR2 are SNHLY and FYNNEI. Trimming cost V 4 bases and J 9 bases, with 13 bases left between them. The CDR3 runs 13 residues. CDR3 sequence: CASSGGRGAEQFF. CDR3 sequence (DNA): TGTGCCAGCAGTGGGGGCAGGGGGGCTGAGCAGTTCTTC.

This clonotype was counted between two and nine times. This rearrangement joins TRBV6-2 or TRBV6-3 to TRBJ2-7; D may match TRBD1 or TRBD2 (5 bases each). CDR1 MNHEY and CDR2 SVGEGT come from the germline V gene. This CDR3 has 14 residues. The germline V and J ends were trimmed by 6 bases and 3 bases, with 15 bases remaining between them. The CDR3 DNA follows: TGTGCCAGCAGCAAGGGGACGGCAGTCTACGAGCAGTACGTC. Its translation is CASSKGTAVYEQYV.

This clonotype was counted only a few times. The chain links TRBV11-2 to TRBJ2-3; D perhaps matches TRBD2 (5 bases). The length of the CDR3 is 14 residues. V was clipped by 4 bases and J by 8 bases, with 16 bases between them. Germline CDR1 reads SGHAT; CDR2 reads FQNNGV. CDR3 DNA: TGTGCCAGCAGCTCACCCCGCGGCCGGGGTACGCAGTATTTT. It is translated as CASSSPRGRGTQYF. Complete variable domain (other parts from reference TRBV11-2 and TRBJ2-3): EAGVAQSPRYKIIEKRQSVAFWCNPISGHATLYWYQQILGQGPKLLIQFQNNGVVDDSQLPKDRFSAERLKGVDSTLKIQPAKLEDSAVYLCASSSPRGRGTQYFGPGTRLTVL.

This clonotype showed up just a few times. The genes are TRBV2 and TRBJ2-6; perhaps TRBD1 as D (6 bases). The germline gives CDR1 SNHLY, CDR2 FYNNEI. The CDR3 contains 18 residues. The V gene lost 4 bases and the J gene lost 0 bases, with 16 bases spanning the gap. The CDR3 DNA follows: TGTGCCAGCAGTGTCAGGACAGAGCCTCCCTCTGGGGCCAACGTCCTGACTTTC. This encodes CASSVRTEPPSGANVLTF.

The table lists this clonotype with a few counts. The V gene is TRBV12-3 or TRBV12-4, the J gene TRBJ1-6, with 7 bases aligning to TRBD1. The CDR3 consists of 15 residues. V shed 7 bases and J 7 bases; nucleotides not matched to a gene: 10. CDR3 nucleotide sequence: TGTGCCAGCACCCTCAGGGGGGGGGGGAATTCACCCCTCCACTTT. Its protein product is CASTLRGGGNSPLHF.

The chain recombines TRBV7-9 with TRBJ2-7; no clear D. V dropped 2 bases and J dropped 1 base, with 9 bases sitting between them. There are 14 residues in the CDR3. CDR1 and CDR2 from the germline V gene are SEHNR and FQNEAQ (reference sequence). CDR3 amino acids: CASSLSQASYEQYV. Here the CDR3 DNA reads TGTGCCAGCAGCTTATCGCAGGCATCCTACGAGCAGTACGTC.

The chain joins TRBV5-1 to TRBJ2-1, with D perhaps TRBD2 (5 bases). The CDR3 sequence is 17 residues long. Germline CDR1 reads SGHRS; CDR2 reads YFSETQ. Trimming stripped 1 base from V and 0 bases from J, with 14 bases between. The CDR3 region is CASSLLLRTLSYNEQFF. DNA of the CDR3: TGCGCCAGCAGCTTGTTACTACGGACTCTCTCCTACAATGAGCAGTTCTTC. The variable domain in full, completed from reference TRBV5-1 and TRBJ2-1, reads KAGVTQTPRYLIKTRGQQVTLSCSPISGHRSVSWYQQTPGQGLQFLFEYFSETQRNKGNFPGRFSGRQFSNSRSEMNVSTLELGDSALYLCASSLLLRTLSYNEQFFGPGTRLTVL.

This clonotype showed up just a few times. The rearrangement uses TRBV6-5 and TRBJ2-5; D ambiguous. The CDR3 covers 13 residues. Germline V gene data show CDR1 as MNHEY and CDR2 as SVGAGI. V was cut by 5 bases and J by 5 bases, with 12 bases left in between. The DNA for the CDR3 is TGTGCCAGCAGTCCCCCGGGCACCGAGACCCAGTACTTC. Protein: CASSPPGTETQYF.

This clonotype showed up many times. The gene calls are TRBV7-9 and TRBJ2-3; TRBD1 is a possible D gene (6 bases). V was trimmed by 4 bases and J by 2 bases, leaving 13 bases between them. Germline CDR1 is SEHNR and CDR2 is FQNEAQ (reference sequence). The CDR3 consists of 15 residues. The CDR3 is CASSSNREVTDTQYF. DNA of the CDR3: TGTGCCAGCAGCTCCAACAGGGAAGTCACAGATACGCAGTATTTT.

This clonotype turned up a few times. This rearrangement joins TRBV29-1 to TRBJ1-5; D is unclear. V lost 4 bases and J 4 bases, leaving 11 bases between the germline ends. Germline loops: CDR1 SQVTM, CDR2 ANQGSEA. The CDR3 covers 13 residues. Here the CDR3 reads CSVVDGSNQPQHF. CDR3 in DNA: TGCAGCGTTGTGGACGGATCGAATCAGCCCCAGCATTTT.

This chain uses TRBV25-1 with TRBJ1-1, with D uncertain. Per the germline V gene, CDR1 is MGHDK and CDR2 is SYGVNS. Deletions cut 6 bases from V and 1 base from J, with 12 bases between. The CDR3 runs to 14 residues. The CDR3 coding sequence is TGTGCCAGCAGGCTAAGAGGCAGGAACACTGAAGCTTTCTTT. Translating it yields CASRLRGRNTEAFF.

This clonotype was counted between two and nine times. The chain has TRBV10-3 and TRBJ1-2; no clear D. The CDR3 contains 16 residues. The germline gives CDR1 ENHRY, CDR2 SYGVKD. V was pared by 0 bases and J by 8 bases, with 19 bases between. The CDR3 sequence: CAISESPENIIGGYTF. As DNA, the CDR3 is TGTGCCATCAGTGAGTCGCCAGAAAATATCATAGGGGGCTACACCTTC.

This chain uses TRBV5-6 with TRBJ2-7; 14 bases map to TRBD2. The CDR3 extends over 16 amino acids. Germline V gene sequence: CDR1 SGHDT, CDR2 YYEEEE. The V and J ends lost 4 bases and 4 bases, in that order; junction bases with no gene match: 7. The DNA for the CDR3 is TGTGCCAGCAGCCCCCCGGGACTAGCGGGGGTGTACGAGCAGTACGTC. Its translation is CASSPPGLAGVYEQYV.

This clonotype was found a few times. This rearrangement joins TRBV20-1 to TRBJ2-7; 8 bases line up with TRBD1. Germline trimming cut 0 bases from V and 6 bases from J; bases unmatched to any gene: 10. There are 15 residues in the CDR3. The germline CDR1 and CDR2 sequences are DFQATT and SNEGSKA (reference sequence). The chain's CDR3 is CSARDWGRGRGEQYF. CDR3 DNA: TGCAGTGCTAGAGATTGGGGCAGGGGGCGAGGCGAGCAGTACTTC.

The chain recombines TRBV5-1 with TRBJ2-5, with TRBD1 matching 7 bases. TRBJ2-7 explains the end of the DNA better; the J call may be wrong. Germline CDR1 is SGHRS and CDR2 is YFSETQ. The CDR3 runs 12 residues. The CDR3 spells CASGQDPYEQYF. The CDR3 DNA reads TGCGCCAGTGGACAGGATCCCTACGAGCAGTACTTC.

The chain is built from TRBV5-6 and TRBJ2-7, with TRBD1 as a possible D gene (5 bases). V shed 2 bases and J shed 3 bases, with 12 bases lying between them. The CDR3 is 14 residues long. From germline, CDR1 is SGHDT and CDR2 YYEEEE. CDR3 coding DNA: TGTGCCAGCAGCTTCCGACCAGGGTACTACGAGCAGTACTTC. It specifies CASSFRPGYYEQYF.

The chain uses TRBV9 and TRBJ2-6, with D unresolved. Trimming left V 4 bases short and J 0 bases short, with 17 bases between. The CDR3 runs to 18 residues. The germline gives CDR1 SGDLS, CDR2 YYNGEE. The CDR3 here is CASSPQFAAHSGANVLTF. CDR3 DNA sequence: TGTGCCAGCAGCCCTCAATTCGCAGCTCACTCTGGGGCCAACGTCCTGACTTTC.

V gene TRBV20-1 combines with J gene TRBJ2-5; D is ambiguous. V was trimmed by 2 bases and J by 7 bases, leaving 8 bases between them. Germline values: CDR1 DFQATT, CDR2 SNEGSKA (reference sequence). The CDR3 extends over 11 amino acids. CDR3: CSARPWGTQYF. As DNA, the CDR3 is TGCAGTGCTAGACCTTGGGGGACCCAGTACTTC.

V and J are TRBV4-2 and TRBJ1-1; TRBD1 aligns across 9 bases. The CDR3 runs to 17 residues. V gave up 5 bases and J gave up 0 bases; unmatched junction bases: 10. Germline loops: CDR1 LGHNA, CDR2 YNFKEQ. In nucleotides, the CDR3 is TGTGCCAGCAGCGGGGGGACAGGGACTAAAATGAACACTGAAGCTTTCTTT. This translates into CASSGGTGTKMNTEAFF.

The chain carries TRBV20-1 and TRBJ2-5, with D unresolved. The V and J ends lost 3 bases and 2 bases respectively, with 10 bases between them. The CDR3 spans 13 residues. CDR1 is DFQATT, CDR2 SNEGSKA, per germline (reference sequence). The CDR3 DNA is TGCAGTGCTAGGGTTGGGGTTCAAGAGACCCAGTACTTC. Amino acids: CSARVGVQETQYF.

This clonotype showed up just a few times. The chain joins TRBV6-5 to TRBJ2-7; D is undetermined. Germline V gene lookup returns CDR1 MNHEY and CDR2 SVGAGI. The CDR3 runs 14 residues. Between the trimmed V and J ends, which lost 0 bases and 2 bases, there was a span of 8 bases. Here the CDR3 reads CASSYSSDPYEQYF. The CDR3 DNA reads TGTGCCAGCAGTTACTCGTCGGATCCCTACGAGCAGTACTTC.

This clonotype was found a few times. The chain uses TRBV6-5 and TRBJ1-2, with D unresolved. This CDR3 has 13 residues. Trimming took 5 bases from V and 8 from J, leaving 15 bases between them. The germline gives CDR1 MNHEY, CDR2 SVGAGI. The CDR3 sequence is CASSPSPVGGYTF. The CDR3 nucleotides read TGTGCCAGCAGTCCGTCTCCCGTTGGAGGCTACACCTTC.

This clonotype has a handful of counts. The chain employs TRBV12-5 and TRBJ2-5, with D perhaps TRBD1 or TRBD2 (6 bases each). Trimming shortened V by 6 bases and J by 4 bases, and 18 bases separated the two germline ends. Per germline, CDR1 LGHNT and CDR2 FRNRAP. This CDR3 comprises 15 residues. CDR3 sequence: CASGLGGGSVETQYF. The CDR3, as DNA: TGTGCTAGTGGCCTCGGGGGCGGGTCAGTAGAGACCCAGTACTTC.